The clone carrying this TCR beta chain was observed a single time. Study processing details: Cell counts per sample came from amplifying reference gene primers. Using immunoSEQ multiplex PCR, the repertoire was profiled, and TCRdb retains in-frame clones only, with some absent. V, J and clone size reflect that table, while D and trimming were determined from the DNA. The sample lists 210,000 or so clones, roughly 86% occurring once. Trimming cost V 10 bases and J 5 bases; bases outside gene matches: 10. Germline V gives CDR1 MRHNA, CDR2 SNTAGT. CDR3 length equals 15 residues. These data are taken from a study of blood T cell repertoires in COVID-19. As for the study in general: COVID-19 samples from acute and convalescent phases originated in the United States, Italy and Spain. PBMCs, B-cell-depleted T cells, or T cells were the source of the cDNA or gDNA that made up the material.

The receptor was isolated from a woman aged 45-60 years with active or convalescent COVID-19. The chain recombines TRBV6-4 with TRBJ2-1, with TRBD1 matching 11 bases. The specimen sequenced was peripheral blood. The CDR3 DNA reads TGTGCCACCAGCCCCGGACAGGGGGCCAACAATGAGCAGTTCTTC. Translating gives CATSPGQGANNEQFF.